The 20 T cell receptor beta chains below come from one sample, sequenced in a study of blood T cell repertoires in COVID-19. Repertoires were generated with immunoSEQ multiplex PCR, while TCRdb's copy carries only in-frame clones and drops some. The sample contains 310,000 or so clones, roughly 90% of which appear only once. Sequencing was done on a sample of peripheral blood. The receptors come from a woman in her fifties or sixties with active or convalescent COVID-19.

The chain has TRBV6-5 and TRBJ2-7; a possible D gene is TRBD2 (6 bases). This CDR3 has 14 amino acids. From germline, CDR1 is MNHEY and CDR2 SVGAGI. V lost 7 bases and J 5 bases, leaving 18 bases between the germline ends. CDR3 coding DNA: TGTGCCAGCAAGGCGGGGCTAAGTGTCCACGAGCAGTACTTC. Translating it yields CASKAGLSVHEQYF.

V usage is TRBV5-8 and J usage is TRBJ2-3; 13 nucleotides agree with TRBD2. The CDR3 sequence is 16 residues long. V was clipped by 2 bases and J by 6 bases; unmatched bases: 6. CDR1 is SGHTS, CDR2 YDEGEE, per germline. The chain's CDR3 is CASSLGLAGVEDTQYF. CDR3 DNA: TGTGCCAGCAGCTTAGGACTAGCGGGAGTGGAGGATACGCAGTATTTT.

This clone has a single count. The V call is TRBV10-3, the J call TRBJ1-2, with 12 nucleotides matching TRBD1. The CDR3 spans 17 residues. Unmatched junction bases numbered 7, after V lost 5 bases and J lost 0 bases. Germline assignment: CDR1 ENHRY and CDR2 SYGVKD. The CDR3 is CAISRSGTGGSNYGYTF. The DNA for the CDR3 is TGTGCCATCAGTCGTTCCGGGACAGGGGGCTCTAACTATGGCTACACCTTC.

On this clone: This sample also contains other DNA sequences that code for the same CDR3. The gene calls are TRBV7-9 and TRBJ1-1; 9 nucleotides match TRBD1. V lost 5 bases to trimming and J lost 5 bases; unmatched junction nucleotides: 6. There are 14 residues in the CDR3. Germline CDR1 and CDR2: SEHNR and FQNEAQ (reference sequence). The CDR3 region is CASSATGGRTEAFF. The CDR3 DNA reads as TGTGCCAGCAGCGCGACAGGGGGACGGACTGAAGCTTTCTTT.

This chain links TRBV6-2 or TRBV6-3 with TRBJ2-7; possibly TRBD1 for D (5 bases). The germline gives CDR1 MNHEY, CDR2 SVGEGT. The CDR3 has 14 residues. Trimming cost V 7 bases and J 2 bases, with 15 bases left between them. Written as DNA, the CDR3 is TGTGCCAGCACCCCTGGACACTTTGCCTACGAGCAGTACTTC. Protein sequence: CASTPGHFAYEQYF.

The chain combines TRBV19 with TRBJ1-4; 8 bases map to TRBD1. The V segment lost 3 bases and the J segment 8 bases; nucleotides outside the gene matches: 5. CDR1 LNHDA and CDR2 SQIVND come from the germline V gene (reference sequence). CDR3 size: 14 residues. CDR3 in DNA: TGTGCCAGTAGTATCAGACAGGGGAAGGAAAAACTGTTTTTT. It specifies CASSIRQGKEKLFF. Complete variable domain (other parts from reference TRBV19 and TRBJ1-4): DGGITQSPKYLFRKEGQNVTLSCEQNLNHDAMYWYRQDPGQGLRLIYYSQIVNDFQKGDIAEGYSVSREKKESFPLTVTSAQKNPTAFYLCASSIRQGKEKLFFGSGTQLSVL.

The chain is built from TRBV28 and TRBJ2-5; 7 nucleotides line up with TRBD1. The CDR3 consists of 20 residues. V shed 6 bases and J 2 bases; nucleotides not matched to a gene: 24. Germline-derived CDR1 and CDR2 are MDHEN and SYDVKM. The CDR3 DNA follows: TGTGCCAGCAGAAATCCTCCGAGATACCGGGACAGCCAAATTCAAGAGACCCAGTACTTC. This gives the protein CASRNPPRYRDSQIQETQYF.

For this clone: Other DNA sequences of this sample code for an identical CDR3. This chain uses TRBV18 with TRBJ2-7; 10 bases match TRBD1. The CDR3 spans 14 residues. CDR1 and CDR2 (germline): KGHSH, LQKENI. The V segment lost 2 bases and the J segment 4 bases; nucleotides outside the gene matches: 2. CDR3 sequence reads: CASSPGTGAYEQYF. Written as DNA, the CDR3 is TGTGCCAGCTCACCAGGGACAGGGGCATACGAGCAGTACTTC.

The chain couples TRBV18 to TRBJ1-6; D is possibly TRBD1 (5 bases). V was pared by 5 bases and J by 5 bases, with 10 bases between. The CDR3 runs 14 residues. CDR1 is KGHSH, CDR2 LQKENI, per germline. The CDR3 nucleotides read TGTGCCAGCTCATCCTTAGGGGATAATTCACCCCTCCACTTT. Translating it yields CASSSLGDNSPLHF.

CDR3 sequence (DNA): TGTGCCAGCAGCCAACTAAAATTTGCTGCCGGGGAGCTGTTTTTT. Translated: CASSQLKFAAGELFF. The gene calls are TRBV3-1 (or the pseudogene TRBV3-2) and TRBJ2-2; D gene uncertain. The germline V and J ends were trimmed by 2 bases and 6 bases, with 13 bases remaining between them. Germline assignment: CDR1 LGHDT and CDR2 YNNKEL (reference sequence). There are 15 residues in the CDR3.

This chain links TRBV10-3 with TRBJ2-2, with D possibly being TRBD2 (6 bases). The ends were cut back, 3 bases at V and 4 bases at J, with 15 bases in the middle. CDR3 length: 16 residues. Germline CDR1 and CDR2: ENHRY and SYGVKD. In DNA form, the CDR3 reads TGTGCCATCAGTGAAAGGAGGGTAGGGGTCACCGGGGAGCTGTTTTTT. This translates into CAISERRVGVTGELFF.

The chain carries TRBV5-1 and TRBJ1-6; tentatively, D is TRBD1 (5 bases). V was shortened by 4 bases and J by 5 bases, with 7 bases between the two germline ends. The CDR3 has 13 amino acids. Looked up from germline, CDR1 is SGHRS and CDR2 is YFSETQ. The CDR3 DNA follows: TGCGCCAGCAGCCCGACAGATAATTCACCCCTCCACTTT. It translates to CASSPTDNSPLHF.

The chain couples TRBV25-1 to TRBJ2-3, with 8 bases identical to TRBD2. This CDR3 comprises 15 residues. The V gene's germline CDR1 is MGHDK and CDR2 SYGVNS. V dropped 5 bases and J dropped 2; count of bases not matched to a gene: 6. DNA of the CDR3: TGTGCCAGCAGTAGAACGGGGGGGATCACAGATACGCAGTATTTT. Translated: CASSRTGGITDTQYF.

The genes are TRBV7-8 and TRBJ1-3, with unresolved D. Germline-derived CDR1 and CDR2 are SGHVS and FQNEAQ. Between the trimmed V and J ends, which lost 6 bases and 0 bases, there was a span of 9 bases. This CDR3 spans 14 amino acids. This CDR3 is CASRREASGNTIYF. CDR3 bases: TGTGCCAGCAGGCGCGAGGCCTCTGGAAACACCATATATTTT.

The rearrangement links TRBV3-1 (or the pseudogene TRBV3-2) to TRBJ1-1; possibly TRBD1 for D (6 bases). This CDR3 is 17 amino acids long. CDR1 LGHDT and CDR2 YNNKEL come from the germline V gene (reference sequence). V lost 6 bases to trimming and J lost 5 bases, with 25 bases between them. In DNA, the CDR3 is TGTGCCAGCAGTTCTCTCAGGTTCAGAGGGGGACGTACTGAAGCTTTCTTT. This translates into CASSSLRFRGGRTEAFF.

The chain is built from TRBV30 and TRBJ1-6; tentative D call: TRBD1 (5 bases). The V gene's germline CDR1 is GTSNPN and CDR2 SVGIG (reference sequence). The V end lost 4 bases, the J end lost 9 bases, and 13 bases lay between the germline ends. This CDR3 comprises 13 residues. The CDR3 spells CAWTLGGGSPLHF. The CDR3 coding sequence is TGTGCCTGGACCTTGGGGGGGGGTTCACCCCTCCACTTT.

In this sample, this clone turned up once. The chain recombines TRBV7-9 with TRBJ1-1; 7 positions match TRBD1. Germline assignment: CDR1 SEHNR and CDR2 FQNEAQ (reference sequence). The CDR3 totals 15 residues. V shed 1 base and J 4 bases; nucleotides not matched to a gene: 6. CDR3 DNA: TGTGCCAGCAGCTTAGGCAGGGGGTTCGGCACTGAAGCTTTCTTT. It codes for CASSLGRGFGTEAFF.

The V call is TRBV7-9, the J call TRBJ2-5, with 8 bases fitting TRBD1. The CDR3 is 14 amino acids. The germline V gene has CDR1 SEHNR and CDR2 FQNEAQ (reference sequence). The trim removed 1 base at V and 5 bases at J, leaving 3 bases unmatched. CDR3 sequence: CASSLGTGYETQYF. The DNA for the CDR3 is TGTGCCAGCAGCTTAGGGACAGGGTATGAGACCCAGTACTTC.

The chain employs TRBV28 and TRBJ1-2; 8 bases align to TRBD1. The CDR3 consists of 15 residues. V lost 5 bases, J lost 3 bases, and 8 bases stayed unmatched. Per the germline V gene, CDR1 is MDHEN and CDR2 is SYDVKM. Written as DNA, the CDR3 is TGTGCCAGCAGTACAGGGGGTTTTCGCCACTATGGCTACACCTTC. This gives the protein CASSTGGFRHYGYTF.

This clone was detected only once. The chain uses TRBV6-5 and TRBJ2-1; the D gene is possibly TRBD2 (6 bases). CDR1 and CDR2 (germline): MNHEY, SVGAGI. V was trimmed by 2 bases and J by 6 bases, leaving 14 bases between them. CDR3 length equals 15 residues. DNA for the CDR3: TGTGCCAGCAGTTACACCCTGACTAGTTTCAATGAGCAGTTCTTC. Translation gives CASSYTLTSFNEQFF.